The rows below give T cell receptor beta chains drawn from one sample of a study of blood T cell repertoires in COVID-19. Assay: immunoSEQ multiplex PCR; the TCRdb copy retains only in-frame clones and omits some. The sample carries nearly 70,000 clones, approximately 88% recorded once. Sequencing was carried out using peripheral blood. The origin of the receptors is a woman aged 70-85 years with acute or convalescent COVID-19. The CDR3 runs from the conserved cysteine through the conserved F or W. Each record gives: D gene, clone size, V gene, J gene, CDR3 DNA, CDR3 protein. A D gene is named only where the DNA matches it firmly. Some rows have no size entry. The others give once, few or many, or a class for an expanded clone.

>NA|once|TRBV28|TRBJ1-3
TGTGCCAGCGGTATCGCAGGGCCTGGAAACACCATATATTTT
CASGIAGPGNTIYF
>TRBD1|NA|TRBV6-1|TRBJ2-3
TGTGCCAGCAGTGAATCATCCATCGGACAGGGGCTTTTACCTAGCACAGATACGCAGTATTTT
CASSESSIGQGLLPSTDTQYF
>NA|NA|TRBV5-1|TRBJ2-7
TGCGCCAGCGCACTAGACGGAAACTCCTACGAGCAGTACTTC
CASALDGNSYEQYF
>TRBD1|NA|TRBV30|TRBJ1-2
TGTGCCTGGAGGGCCCGTGGGGAAGGGGGCGTTAATGGCTACACCTTC
CAWRARGEGGVNGYTF
>TRBD1|NA|TRBV9|TRBJ2-1
TGTGCCAGCAGCGTAGAGGACAGGAGCTCCTACAATGAGCAGTTCTTC
CASSVEDRSSYNEQFF
>TRBD1|NA|TRBV19|TRBJ1-5
TGTGCCAGTAGTAGACCGGGACAGGGCTTGCAGCCCCAGCATTTT
CASSRPGQGLQPQHF
>TRBD1|NA|TRBV19|TRBJ1-3
TGTGCCACCCGGACAGGGGGTCCTGGAAACACCATATATTTT
CATRTGGPGNTIYF
>TRBD1|NA|TRBV19|TRBJ1-6
TGTGCCAGTAGTATTTCTCCGGGACAGGGGTACTCACCCCTCCACTTT
CASSISPGQGYSPLHF
>NA|NA|TRBV4-2|TRBJ1-1
TGTGCCAGCAGCCAACCGGGACAGAACACTGAAGCTTTCTTT
CASSQPGQNTEAFF
>TRBD2|NA|TRBV24-1|TRBJ2-1
TGTGCCACCAGTGATTCCCAGTGGACGGGCGGGAGAAACTACAATGAGCAGTTCTTC
CATSDSQWTGGRNYNEQFF
>NA|NA|TRBV16|TRBJ2-7
TGTGCCAGCAGCCAATTAACAGGGTGGAACGAGCAGTACTTC
CASSQLTGWNEQYF
>NA|NA|TRBV7-3|TRBJ1-6
TGTGCCAGCAGCTCCGCGGGGAGGAATTCACCCCTCCACTTT
CASSSAGRNSPLHF
>NA|NA|TRBV2|TRBJ1-5
TGTGCCAGCAGTGAAGTAGCGGTTAGCAATCAGCCCCAGCATTTT
CASSEVAVSNQPQHF
>TRBD1|once|TRBV28|TRBJ1-3
TGTGCCAGCAGTTTAGTGCAGGGGGCTGGAAACACCATATATTTT
CASSLVQGAGNTIYF
>NA|once|TRBV20-1|TRBJ2-7
TGCAGTGCTAGTTTGGCGGGCCGCTCCTACGAGCAGTACTTC
CSASLAGRSYEQYF
>NA|NA|TRBV9|TRBJ1-2
TGTGCCAGCAGCGTTACAGGGAACTATGGCTACACCTTC
CASSVTGNYGYTF
>TRBD1|NA|TRBV4-1|TRBJ2-7
TGCGCCAGCAGCCCTAGGACAGGGATCTACGAGCAGTACTTC
CASSPRTGIYEQYF
>NA|NA|TRBV28|TRBJ2-1
TGTGCCAGCAGCAAAACAGGGTTCTCCTACAATGAGCAGTTCTTC
CASSKTGFSYNEQFF
>NA|NA|TRBV3-1/TRBV3-2|TRBJ1-5
TGTGCCAGCAGCCAAGGGGGAGCAGGTAGGGTAACTCAGCCCCAGCATTTT
CASSQGGAGRVTQPQHF
>TRBD1|NA|TRBV28|TRBJ2-7
TGTGCCAGCAGAGTTCCAGGGGGAGTAGACAACGAGCAGTACTTC
CASRVPGGVDNEQYF
>NA|NA|TRBV7-9|TRBJ1-2
TGTGCCAGCAGCTTTCCCGACTTAAACTATGGCTACACCTTC
CASSFPDLNYGYTF
>TRBD2|NA|TRBV4-1|TRBJ2-2
TGCGCCAGCAGCCCCGTGGGGGGGGATACCGGGGAGCTGTTTTTT
CASSPVGGDTGELFF
>TRBD2|once|TRBV10-3|TRBJ2-1
TGTGCCATCAGCGCCCCGGGGAGGGGTGAGCAGTTCTTC
CAISAPGRGEQFF
>NA|NA|TRBV2|TRBJ2-1
TGTGCCAGCATTGGCCTAGCGAGCAATGAGCAGTTCTTC
CASIGLASNEQFF
>TRBD1|NA|TRBV12-3/TRBV12-4|TRBJ1-5
TGTGCCAGCAGCCTGGGACAGGGTGGACCCCAGCATTTT
CASSLGQGGPQHF
>NA|NA|TRBV28|TRBJ1-2
TGTGCCAGCAGTTCTCGGGGGGCTAGGATTGGCTACACCTTC
CASSSRGARIGYTF
>NA|NA|TRBV2|TRBJ2-1
TGTGCCAGCGACTCCTCGCTAGCGAGCTCCTACAATGAGCAGTTCTTC
CASDSSLASSYNEQFF
>TRBD1|NA|TRBV7-9|TRBJ1-2
TGTGCCAGCAGCTCATTCGACAGGGGATCTTCCTACACCTTC
CASSSFDRGSSYTF
>NA|NA|TRBV11-3|TRBJ2-1
TGTGCCAGCAGCTTAGGACGCAGCTCGGGAGAGCAGTTCTTC
CASSLGRSSGEQFF
>TRBD2|NA|TRBV6-5|TRBJ2-7
TGTGCCAGCAGCCCCGTTCGGGGGGCCTACGAGCAGTACTTC
CASSPVRGAYEQYF
>NA|NA|TRBV19|TRBJ2-1
TGTGCCAGTAGTATTCTCCTCGACAGTGATGAGCAGTTCTTC
CASSILLDSDEQFF
>TRBD2|once|TRBV3-1/TRBV3-2|TRBJ2-2
TGTGCCAGCAGCCAAGGACTAGCGGACACCGGGGAGCTGTTTTTT
CASSQGLADTGELFF
>NA|NA|TRBV9|TRBJ1-5
TGTGCCAGCAGCGTAGACGGAGATCAGCCCCAGCATTTT
CASSVDGDQPQHF
>NA|NA|TRBV21-1|TRBJ1-4
TGTGCCAGCAGGATAGAGGGGGCCCGGTTGGCTAATGAAAAACTGTTTTTT
CASRIEGARLANEKLFF
>TRBD2|NA|TRBV6-2/TRBV6-3|TRBJ2-7
TGTGCCAGCAGCCGGACTAGCGGAGTCTCCTACGAGCAGTACTTC
CASSRTSGVSYEQYF
>NA|NA|TRBV20-1|TRBJ2-7
TGCAGTGCTAGTAGGCCGGACAGCCGAGAGCAGTACTTC
CSASRPDSREQYF
>TRBD1|NA|TRBV27|TRBJ2-1
TGTGCCAGCAGTTTGACAGGGGCGGATGAGCAGTTCTTC
CASSLTGADEQFF
>TRBD2|NA|TRBV7-3|TRBJ2-1
TGTGCCAGCAGCTTACTAGGACTAGCGGGAGAGCAGTTCTTC
CASSLLGLAGEQFF
>NA|NA|TRBV5-5|TRBJ2-1
TGTGCCAGCAGCCTCCCAGGGGAGCGCCAGGCCAATGAGCAGTTCTTC
CASSLPGERQANEQFF
>TRBD1|few|TRBV28|TRBJ2-7
TGTGCCAGCAGTTCCTTCGGGACAGGGGGCGCGGTGGGGGAGCAGTACTTC
CASSSFGTGGAVGEQYF
>TRBD1|NA|TRBV28|TRBJ1-5
TGTGCCAGCAGTCCCCGGGGACAGGGCCCCAATCAGCCCCAGCATTTT
CASSPRGQGPNQPQHF
>TRBD1|NA|TRBV6-1|TRBJ1-2
TGTGCCAGCAGTGAGGCAGGGGGCTGGGGTGGCTACACCTTC
CASSEAGGWGGYTF
>TRBD1|NA|TRBV18|TRBJ1-2
TGTGCCAGCTCACTAGGACAGGGGTATGGCTACACCTTC
CASSLGQGYGYTF
>NA|NA|TRBV20-1|TRBJ1-2
TGCAGTGCTCTCTATGGCTACACCTTC
CSALYGYTF
>NA|NA|TRBV6-5|TRBJ1-6
TGTGCCAGCACCGCCCGCGGTCCTAATTCACCCCTCCACTTT
CASTARGPNSPLHF
>TRBD1|NA|TRBV25-1|TRBJ2-3
TGTGCCAGCAGTGTAACAGGGGCAGATACGCAGTATTTT
CASSVTGADTQYF
>NA|NA|TRBV18|TRBJ1-6
TGTGCCAGCTCACCGCCAGGGAAAAATTCACCCCTCCACTTT
CASSPPGKNSPLHF
>TRBD1|NA|TRBV7-2|TRBJ2-7
TGTGCCAGCAGCTTATTGGGGACAGGGGCCTACGAGCAGTACTTC
CASSLLGTGAYEQYF
>NA|few|TRBV18|TRBJ1-5
TGTGCCAGCTCACCATCGGGCAATCAGCCCCAGCATTTT
CASSPSGNQPQHF
>NA|NA|TRBV24-1|TRBJ2-2
TGTGCCACCAGTGACTCATTCAGGTACACCGGGGAGCTGTTTTTT
CATSDSFRYTGELFF